Below, 16 T cell receptor beta chains from the same sample are listed, as sequenced in a study of cytomegalovirus exposure and HLA in healthy donors. PCR amplification relied on 60 Vbeta primers (plus 13 Jbeta primers). Measured with immunoSEQ multiplex PCR; TCRdb has only the in-frame clones, and not every one. The repertoire holds roughly 120,000 clones, with roughly 63% as singletons. The sample was PBMCs. Receptor source: a middle-aged man in good health and CMV-seropositive.

The genes are TRBV2 and TRBJ1-5; TRBD1 matches 10 bases. The V segment lost 7 bases and the J segment 5 bases; nucleotides outside the gene matches: 5. The CDR3 is 14 amino acids. Germline assignment: CDR1 SNHLY and CDR2 FYNNEI. The CDR3 spells CASTAGTGDQPQHF. The CDR3 DNA reads TGTGCCAGCACCGCCGGGACAGGGGATCAGCCCCAGCATTTT.

The rearrangement uses TRBV19 and TRBJ2-5; 13 nucleotides match TRBD2. Germline assignment: CDR1 LNHDA and CDR2 SQIVND (reference sequence). The junction had 5 bases not matched to a gene; V was cut back by 2 bases and J by 2 bases. The CDR3 runs to 17 residues. In nucleotides, the CDR3 is TGTGCCAGTAGTATACGGACTAGCGGGGGAGGTCAAGAGACCCAGTACTTC. Translated, it gives CASSIRTSGGGQETQYF.

This chain uses TRBV9 with TRBJ2-1; 7 nucleotides match TRBD1. The germline V gene encodes CDR1 SGDLS and CDR2 YYNGEE. The V gene end was trimmed by 0 bases and the J gene end by 8 bases; junction bases not matched to a gene: 11. There are 16 residues in the CDR3. The CDR3 sequence is CASSVAPGQAEYEQFF. CDR3 nucleotides: TGTGCCAGCAGCGTAGCCCCCGGACAGGCGGAATATGAGCAGTTCTTC. Looking up the rest from reference TRBV9 and TRBJ2-1 gives the full variable domain: DSGVTQTPKHLITATGQRVTLRCSPRSGDLSVYWYQQSLDQGLQFLIQYYNGEERAKGNILERFSAQQFPDLHSELNLSSLELGDSALYFCASSVAPGQAEYEQFFGPGTRLTVL.

The chain links TRBV6-6 to TRBJ2-7; weak D call: TRBD1 (6 bases). The germline CDR1 and CDR2 sequences are MNHNY and SVGAGI (reference sequence). Between the trimmed V and J ends, which lost 8 bases and 2 bases, there was a span of 19 bases. CDR3 length: 15 residues. The CDR3: CASRREPGEPYEQYF. The CDR3 DNA reads as TGTGCCAGCCGTAGAGAGCCAGGGGAACCCTACGAGCAGTACTTC.

This chain links TRBV29-1 with TRBJ1-1, with 8 bases that match TRBD1. From germline, CDR1 is SQVTM and CDR2 ANQGSEA. V dropped 4 bases and J dropped 1; count of bases not matched to a gene: 2. The CDR3 contains 13 residues. The CDR3 coding sequence is TGCAGCGTTGGGGACAGGTGGAACACTGAAGCTTTCTTT. This codes for CSVGDRWNTEAFF.

The chain employs TRBV7-9 and TRBJ2-2; D unresolved. Trimming shortened V by 1 base and J by 5 bases, and 14 bases separated the two germline ends. In germline, CDR1 is SEHNR, CDR2 FQNEAQ (reference sequence). The length of the CDR3 is 16 residues. In DNA form, the CDR3 reads TGTGCCAGCAGCTTAGAAGCTAGTAAGAGGACCGGGGAGCTGTTTTTT. Translated: CASSLEASKRTGELFF.

This clone was found a few times. This sequence joins TRBV6-5 and TRBJ2-5; TRBD1 agrees at 9 bases. The V segment lost 2 bases and the J segment 2 bases; nucleotides outside the gene matches: 6. The CDR3 totals 16 residues. Germline lookup yields CDR1 MNHEY and CDR2 SVGAGI. CDR3: CASSYTGTGTQETQYF. As DNA, the CDR3 is TGTGCCAGCAGTTACACCGGGACAGGGACTCAAGAGACCCAGTACTTC.

The chain uses TRBV5-1 and TRBJ2-1; unclear D gene. This CDR3 has 17 amino acids. Germline values: CDR1 SGHRS, CDR2 YFSETQ. V lost 0 bases and J lost 0, with 13 bases in between. CDR3 DNA: TGCGCCAGCAGCTTGGTGACGGCGGCGAGCTCCTACAATGAGCAGTTCTTC. Its protein is CASSLVTAASSYNEQFF.

This chain links TRBV7-2 with TRBJ2-7; 7 bases line up with TRBD2. This CDR3 spans 15 amino acids. V was clipped by 1 base and J by 6 bases; unmatched bases: 9. CDR1 is SGHTA and CDR2 is FQGNSA in the germline V gene. Written as DNA, the CDR3 is TGTGCCAGCAGCTTAGAGAGGACTAGGGGATCCGAGCAGTACTTC. It specifies CASSLERTRGSEQYF.

This sequence joins TRBV10-1 and TRBJ2-3, with a weak D call TRBD1 (6 bases). The ends were cut back, 7 bases at V and 2 bases at J, with 13 bases in the middle. The CDR3 length is 14 residues. The germline V gene has CDR1 WNHNN and CDR2 SYGVQD (reference sequence). Here the CDR3 reads CASKPGQDTDTQYF. The CDR3 coding sequence is TGCGCCAGCAAACCGGGACAAGACACAGATACGCAGTATTTT.

V and J are TRBV5-6 and TRBJ2-7, with 8 bases fitting TRBD2. Germline CDR1 is SGHDT and CDR2 is YYEEEE. The ends lost 4 bases at V and 4 bases at J; junction bases unmatched: 7. This CDR3 has 14 amino acids. CDR3 DNA sequence: TGTGCCAGCAGCCCCCTGACTAGCGAGTACGAGCAGTACTTC. Translation gives CASSPLTSEYEQYF. Combining the CDR3 with reference TRBV5-6 and TRBJ2-7 gives the whole variable domain DAGVTQSPTHLIKTRGQQVTLRCSPKSGHDTVSWYQQALGQGPQFIFQYYEEEERQRGNFPDRFSGHQFPNYSSELNVNALLLGDSALYLCASSPLTSEYEQYFGPGTRLTVT.

The genes are TRBV7-2 and TRBJ2-4; D may be TRBD1 (5 bases). CDR1 is SGHTA, CDR2 FQGNSA, per germline. This CDR3 region has 13 residues. V was clipped by 5 bases and J by 10 bases, with 15 bases between them. Here the CDR3 reads CASSLTQGNIQYF. DNA for the CDR3: TGTGCCAGCAGCCTCACGCAGGGAAATATTCAGTACTTC.

There are a few counts of this clone. The V call is TRBV18, the J call TRBJ2-5, with D maybe TRBD1 (6 bases). Trimming pared 3 bases from V and 5 bases from J, leaving 16 bases between. The CDR3 is 15 amino acids. The germline gives CDR1 KGHSH, CDR2 LQKENI. The CDR3 DNA follows: TGTGCCAGCTCACCGATTACAGGGCAGGGGGAGACCCAGTACTTC. Encoded protein: CASSPITGQGETQYF.

The gene calls are TRBV30 and TRBJ2-3; a possible D gene is TRBD2 (5 bases). The V end was cut by 4 bases, the J end by 4 bases, with 24 bases between. CDR3 length: 17 residues. Germline CDR1 is GTSNPN and CDR2 is SVGIG (reference sequence). CDR3: CAWTRTRTYQRADTQYF. The CDR3 nucleotides are TGTGCCTGGACCCGTACAAGGACTTATCAGCGCGCAGATACGCAGTATTTT.

The chain is built from TRBV6-6 and TRBJ2-2; 7 positions agree with TRBD1. Per the germline V gene, CDR1 is MNHNY and CDR2 is SVGAGI (reference sequence). V lost 2 bases, J lost 4 bases, and 7 bases stayed unmatched. This CDR3 contains 16 residues. DNA for the CDR3: TGTGCCAGCAGTTACAAACAGGGGAGTAGCACCGGGGAGCTGTTTTTT. Residues: CASSYKQGSSTGELFF.

The rearrangement joins TRBV4-1 to TRBJ2-5, with 9 positions matching TRBD2. V trimming: 4 bases; J trimming: 4 bases; junction bases outside the gene matches: 10. This CDR3 region has 16 residues. The V gene's germline CDR1 is MGHRA and CDR2 YSYEKL. CDR3 nucleotides: TGCGCCAGCAGCCCGGGGGCGGGAGGGCCTCGAGAGACCCAGTACTTC. This gives the protein CASSPGAGGPRETQYF.